This T cell receptor beta chain comes out of a study of blood T cells in healthy people across ages. In regard to this clonotype: Its antigen is currently unknown.

CDR3 length equals 13 residues. From germline, CDR1 is KGHDR and CDR2 SFDVKD. Deletions cut 2 bases from V and 8 bases from J, with 9 bases between. Study-wide results and caveats: Roughly linear declines in TCR beta diversity per million T cells occurred with age.

It was with a sample-barcoded 5' primer and a J-beta primer mix that a second PCR of roughly 7 to 12 cycles was run. TCRdb re-derived calls from the 5' RACE reads in MiXCR, one entry per CDR3 protein. The sample records about 640,000 distinct CDR3 sequences, about 53% being singletons. The sample consisted of blood. This rearrangement joins TRBV24-1 to TRBJ2-1; D is unclear. The clonotype was recovered from a man aged 60-69 years in good health. Written as DNA, the CDR3 is TGTGCCACCAGTGATTGGCCTGAGGATGAGCAGTTCTTC. This translates into CATSDWPEDEQFF.